A single sample gave rise to the 2 T cell receptor beta chains below, sequenced in a study of PD-1 blockade in classical Hodgkin lymphoma. Clones were sequenced by immunoSEQ multiplex PCR, and TCRdb holds only the in-frame ones, with some missing. Here the sample spans more than 30,000 clones, around 88% being singletons. Exposure to brentuximab vedotin varied, and each patient had relapsed following autologous stem cell transplantation. The material was peripheral blood mononuclear cells (PBMCs), obtained before the second cycle of nivolumab. The receptors originated from a human donor with classical Hodgkin lymphoma.

This chain uses TRBV27 with TRBJ2-7; D call uncertain. The CDR3 is 13 residues long. V lost 0 bases, J lost 5 bases, and 8 bases lay in between. The V gene's germline CDR1 is MNHEY and CDR2 SMNVEV (reference sequence). The CDR3 region has the DNA TGTGCCAGCAGTTTATCGCATAGGAACGAGCAGTACTTC. As protein: CASSLSHRNEQYF.

CDR3 sequence (DNA): TGTGCCAGAAGCTTGTGTAATTTACAGGGTCGGGAAAAACTGTTTTTT. Encoded protein: CARSLCNLQGREKLFF. The chain recombines TRBV5-3 with TRBJ1-4, with D tentatively TRBD1 (6 bases). TRBV5-3 falls under the ORF class, with uncertain function. Trimming took 1 base from V and 8 from J, leaving 18 bases between them. This CDR3 is built from 16 residues.